This T cell receptor (beta chain) was captured in a study of T cell changes during pregnancy in multiple sclerosis. Losses at the gene ends were 0 bases for V and 4 bases for J; bases not matched to a gene: 19. Looked up from germline, CDR1 is SGDLS and CDR2 is YYNGEE. The CDR3 consists of 21 residues. Sequencing was performed with immunoSEQ multiplex PCR; in TCRdb, only in-frame clones are kept and a portion is missing. The sample holds about 44,000 clones, 92% seen once. The sequence derives from a female donor with multiple sclerosis, enrolled in a pregnancy study. This chain links TRBV9 with TRBJ2-1; 10 positions agree with TRBD2. This specimen consisted of CD4+ T cells from peripheral blood mononuclear cells, obtained in the third trimester of pregnancy. The CDR3, as DNA: TGTGCCAGCAGCGTAGGAGACCCCAACTTGCATAGCGGGGGGCCATACAATGAGCAGTTCTTC. This encodes CASSVGDPNLHSGGPYNEQFF.